This passage covers 6 T cell receptor beta chains from one sample sequenced in a study of metastatic and nonmetastatic thyroid tumors. None of the patients had undergone any treatment ahead of thyroid surgery. TCRdb reanalyzed the PCR reads via MiXCR. The data contain fewer than 40,000 clones, approximately 17% of them singletons. Specimen: tumor tissue. The source of these receptors is a female donor with papillary thyroid cancer or a benign thyroid nodule (not recorded which). Some clones in this sample may be carry-over from other donors' samples.

This clone was seen many times. Other DNA sequences in this sample translate to the same CDR3. The chain combines TRBV4-2 with TRBJ2-6; TRBD2 matches 9 bases. In germline, CDR1 is LGHNA, CDR2 YNFKEQ. With 3 bases clipped from V and 0 bases from J, the junction kept 3 bases outside the gene matches. CDR3 size: 17 residues. The CDR3 sequence is CASSQVSGSSGANVLTF. The CDR3 DNA is TGTGCCAGCAGCCAGGTTAGCGGGAGCTCTGGGGCCAACGTCCTGACTTTC.

The V call is TRBV18, the J call TRBJ1-5; D gene ambiguous. Germline CDR1 reads KGHSH; CDR2 reads LQKENI. The CDR3 length is 12 residues. The V end lost 5 bases, the J end lost 5 bases, and 7 bases lay between the germline ends. The CDR3: CASSVTDQPQHF. The DNA for the CDR3 is TGTGCCAGCTCAGTCACAGATCAGCCCCAGCATTTT.

The rearrangement joins TRBV4-3 to TRBJ1-2; perhaps TRBD1 as D (5 bases). The length of the CDR3 is 16 residues. The germline V gene encodes CDR1 LGHNA and CDR2 YSLEER. Trimming stripped 0 bases from V and 2 bases from J, with 13 bases between. As DNA, the CDR3 is TGCGCCAGCAGCCAAGACCGCGGGACTATCAACTATGGCTACACCTTC. Amino acid sequence: CASSQDRGTINYGYTF.

This clone was observed a few times. The V call is TRBV12-3 or TRBV12-4, the J call TRBJ2-7; TRBD1 matches at 7 bases. This CDR3 has 14 amino acids. J gave up 4 bases and V 4 bases, and 7 bases lay outside the gene matches. The CDR3 sequence: CASSYRGREYEQYF. The CDR3 DNA sequence: TGTGCCAGCAGTTACAGGGGACGGGAATACGAGCAGTACTTC.

This clone appeared many times. The chain uses TRBV6-1 and TRBJ2-5; 8 bases line up with TRBD2. V shed 5 bases and J 2 bases; nucleotides not matched to a gene: 1. Germline V lookup: CDR1 MNHNS, CDR2 SASEGT. The CDR3 runs 13 residues. This chain's CDR3 is CASSTSGQETQYF. Here the CDR3 DNA reads TGTGCCAGCAGTACTAGCGGACAAGAGACCCAGTACTTC.

This clone has a single count. The rearrangement uses TRBV11-3 and TRBJ2-7; D call uncertain. V lost 2 bases and J 4 bases, leaving 9 bases between the germline ends. The CDR3 totals 13 residues. CDR1 and CDR2 from the germline V gene are SGHNT and YENEEA. CDR3 DNA: TGTGCCAGCAGCTTATCTATGGGTTACGAGCAGTACTTC. Amino acid sequence: CASSLSMGYEQYF.